These 20 T cell receptor beta chains originate from one sample sequenced in a study of OX40 agonist ivuxolimab in advanced cancers. The table came from immunoSEQ multiplex PCR; TCRdb's copy has only in-frame clones and leaves some out. This table has fewer than 85,000 clones, less than 95% appearing once. Sequenced material: CD4+ or CD8+ T cells sorted from blood, taken in a trial of the OX40 agonist ivuxolimab. Every receptor here comes from an adult with an advanced solid tumor such as melanoma, head and neck, liver or kidney cancer.

This chain links TRBV10-2 with TRBJ2-5; D might be TRBD1 (5 bases). This CDR3 has 12 residues. Germline loops: CDR1 WSHSY, CDR2 SAAADI. Trimming removed 7 bases at V and 1 base at J, with 7 bases between. In DNA form, the CDR3 reads TGCGCCAGCAAAGGGGCCCAAGAGACCCAGTACTTC. Protein: CASKGAQETQYF.

A word on this clone: Distinct nucleotide sequences in the sample also encode this CDR3. This chain joins TRBV19 and TRBJ2-1, with 10 bases lining up with TRBD2. With 1 base clipped from V and 4 bases from J, the junction kept 1 base outside the gene matches. Germline CDR1 is LNHDA and CDR2 is SQIVND (reference sequence). There are 15 residues in the CDR3. The CDR3 nucleotides are TGTGCCAGTAGTATAGGGACTAGCGGATACAATGAGCAGTTCTTC. The encoded protein is CASSIGTSGYNEQFF.

This chain uses TRBV14 with TRBJ2-2; D is undetermined. The CDR3 sequence is 16 residues long. V dropped 8 bases and J dropped 2 bases, with 18 bases sitting between them. CDR1 and CDR2 (germline): SGHDN, FVKESK. The CDR3 sequence is CASRSWNGINTGELFF. The DNA for the CDR3 is TGTGCCAGCCGGAGTTGGAACGGAATAAACACCGGGGAGCTGTTTTTT.

This clone appeared a single time. The chain combines TRBV11-2 with TRBJ1-1; D gene unclear. V was trimmed by 2 bases and J by 5 bases, leaving 15 bases between them. The CDR3 length is 15 residues. The V gene's germline CDR1 is SGHAT and CDR2 FQNNGV. The CDR3 sequence: CASSLWSRPNTEAFF. CDR3 coding DNA: TGTGCCAGCAGCTTATGGTCCAGGCCAAATACTGAAGCTTTCTTT.

This sequence joins TRBV6-6 and TRBJ2-5; 9 positions agree with TRBD1. Trimming at V came to 7 bases and at J to 3 bases, leaving 9 bases not matched to a gene. Germline CDR1 and CDR2: MNHNY and SVGAGI (reference sequence). This CDR3 has 15 amino acids. The CDR3 nucleotides read TGTGCCAGCATCAGAACAGGGGGCGCGAAAGAGACCCAGTACTTC. As protein: CASIRTGGAKETQYF.

The sample holds many counts of this clone. V gene TRBV30 combines with J gene TRBJ1-1; 11 nucleotides agree with TRBD1. The CDR3 consists of 14 residues. Germline CDR1 and CDR2: GTSNPN and SVGIG (reference sequence). The J segment lost 3 bases and the V segment lost 2 bases, leaving 2 bases of the junction unmatched. CDR3 DNA: TGTGCCTGGAGTACGGGACAGGGGGACACTGAAGCTTTCTTT. Translating it yields CAWSTGQGDTEAFF.

The gene calls are TRBV6-6 and TRBJ1-1; TRBD1 matches at 9 bases. The germline CDR1 and CDR2 sequences are MNHNY and SVGAGI (reference sequence). V lost 6 bases, J lost 1 base, and 6 bases stayed unmatched. The CDR3 is 15 residues long. CDR3 DNA sequence: TGTGCCAGCAGCTGGACAGGGGAGGGGAACACTGAAGCTTTCTTT. Its translation: CASSWTGEGNTEAFF.

A single count supports this clone. The CDR3 nucleotides are TGTGCCAGCAGTTACTGGCAGGGGTCGTACGAGCAGTACTTC. As protein: CASSYWQGSYEQYF. The J gene is TRBJ2-7, the V gene TRBV6-6; TRBD1 is a possible D gene (6 bases). The CDR3 spans 14 residues. Trimming cost V 1 base and J 4 bases, with 11 bases left between them. Germline V gene sequence: CDR1 MNHNY, CDR2 SVGAGI (reference sequence).

V gene TRBV9 combines with J gene TRBJ1-6, with D perhaps matching TRBD1 (5 bases). Germline lookup yields CDR1 SGDLS and CDR2 YYNGEE. V lost 3 bases, J lost 0 bases, and 10 bases lay in between. CDR3 length equals 16 residues. The DNA of the CDR3 is TGTGCCAGCAGCGCGAAGGACATCTCCTATAATTCACCCCTCCACTTT. Translated: CASSAKDISYNSPLHF.

This chain joins TRBV7-9 and TRBJ2-1, with 7 bases lining up with TRBD2. The CDR3 runs to 14 residues. Germline lookup yields CDR1 SEHNR and CDR2 FQNEAQ (reference sequence). The junction had 0 bases not matched to a gene; V was cut back by 4 bases and J by 0 bases. CDR3 amino acids: CASSWTSSYNEQFF. For the CDR3, the DNA is TGTGCCAGCAGCTGGACTAGCTCCTACAATGAGCAGTTCTTC.

The rearrangement uses TRBV9 and TRBJ2-3, with D maybe TRBD2 (5 bases). Trimming removed 0 bases from V and 1 base from J, with 6 bases in between. CDR1 and CDR2 (germline): SGDLS, YYNGEE. CDR3 length equals 14 residues. CDR3 sequence reads: CASSVERGTDTQYF. CDR3 nucleotides: TGTGCCAGCAGCGTAGAGAGGGGCACAGATACGCAGTATTTT.

The chain recombines TRBV4-2 with TRBJ1-2, with D perhaps matching TRBD1 (6 bases). The V and J ends lost 0 bases and 8 bases respectively, with 13 bases between them. Germline V gene sequence: CDR1 LGHNA, CDR2 YNFKEQ. CDR3 size: 14 residues. The CDR3 spells CASSQDGGARGYTF. In DNA form, the CDR3 reads TGTGCCAGCAGCCAAGATGGGGGGGCGAGGGGCTACACCTTC.

The chain couples TRBV28 to TRBJ1-3, with TRBD1 identical over 7 bases. The ends lost 5 bases at V and 8 bases at J; junction bases unmatched: 3. CDR1 is MDHEN, CDR2 SYDVKM, per germline. The CDR3 covers 12 residues. CDR3 sequence: CASSDQGDTIYF. The CDR3 DNA reads TGTGCCAGCAGTGACCAGGGGGACACCATATATTTT.

This sequence joins TRBV11-3 and TRBJ1-1, with D hard to call. The length of the CDR3 is 13 residues. V lost 2 bases and J 3 bases, leaving 7 bases between the germline ends. Germline V gene lookup returns CDR1 SGHNT and CDR2 YENEEA. CDR3 region: CASSLNGYTEAFF. For the CDR3, the DNA is TGTGCCAGCAGCTTAAACGGCTACACTGAAGCTTTCTTT.

The rearrangement joins TRBV4-1 to TRBJ2-7, with TRBD1 matching 11 bases. Trimming removed 3 bases from V and 4 bases from J; junction bases left unmatched: 8. Germline CDR1 is MGHRA and CDR2 is YSYEKL. The CDR3 extends over 16 amino acids. CDR3 DNA: TGCGCCAGCAGCCACCCCGATGGACAGGGGGCTTACGAGCAGTACTTC. Encoded protein: CASSHPDGQGAYEQYF.

The genes are TRBV7-9 and TRBJ1-4; 12 positions agree with TRBD1. Germline CDR1 SEHNR, CDR2 FQNEAQ (reference sequence). The CDR3 is made up of 17 amino acids. V gave up 8 bases and J gave up 3 bases; unmatched junction bases: 10. CDR3 nucleotide sequence: TGTGCCAGCCTAACCGGGACAGGGGGCGCAGCTAATGAAAAACTGTTTTTT. Amino acid sequence: CASLTGTGGAANEKLFF.

The chain recombines TRBV2 with TRBJ2-7, with D possibly matching TRBD2 (5 bases). Germline CDR1 is SNHLY and CDR2 is FYNNEI. CDR3 length equals 12 residues. V lost 6 bases to trimming and J lost 3 bases, with 9 bases between them. The CDR3 sequence: CASSGLRYEQYF. In nucleotides, the CDR3 is TGTGCCAGCAGCGGACTCCGCTACGAGCAGTACTTC.

The chain has TRBV27 and TRBJ2-1; 9 bases line up with TRBD1. The CDR3 is 16 amino acids. Germline trimming cut 0 bases from V and 8 bases from J; bases unmatched to any gene: 8. Germline-derived CDR1 and CDR2 are MNHEY and SMNVEV (reference sequence). The CDR3 bases are TGTGCCAGCAGTTTATCCGGGACAGGGTTCATCGATGAGCAGTTCTTC. Its translation is CASSLSGTGFIDEQFF.

The chain recombines TRBV7-9 with TRBJ2-2; TRBD1 matches 7 bases. There are 15 residues in the CDR3. J was trimmed by 4 bases and V by 5 bases; bases with no gene match: 7. CDR1 SEHNR and CDR2 FQNEAQ come from the germline V gene (reference sequence). For the CDR3, the DNA is TGTGCCAGCAGCCTAGACAGGGACGGCACCGGGGAGCTGTTTTTT. Amino acids: CASSLDRDGTGELFF.

This clone was detected only once. The chain combines TRBV4-3 with TRBJ1-4, with 9 bases matching TRBD1. J gave up 10 bases and V 1 base, and 16 bases lay outside the gene matches. CDR3 length: 18 amino acids. Per the germline V gene, CDR1 is LGHNA and CDR2 is YSLEER. The CDR3 DNA is TGCGCCAGCAGCCAAGTTGTGACAGGGGGTGGGCGGGTTGTAAAACTGTTTTTT. Protein product: CASSQVVTGGGRVVKLFF.